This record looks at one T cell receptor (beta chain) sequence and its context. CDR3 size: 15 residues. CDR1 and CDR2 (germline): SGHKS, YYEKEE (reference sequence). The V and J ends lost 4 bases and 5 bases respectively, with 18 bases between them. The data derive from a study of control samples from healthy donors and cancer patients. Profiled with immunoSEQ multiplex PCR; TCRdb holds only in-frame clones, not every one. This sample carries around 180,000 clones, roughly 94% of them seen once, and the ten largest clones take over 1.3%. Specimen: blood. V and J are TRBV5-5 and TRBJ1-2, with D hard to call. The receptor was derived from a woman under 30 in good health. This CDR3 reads CASSRDLGQSYGYTF. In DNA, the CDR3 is TGTGCCAGCAGCCGAGACCTAGGCCAATCTTATGGCTACACCTTC.